This T cell receptor (beta chain) appears in the sequencing data of a study of T-cell memory formation after mild COVID-19. Study at large: Clusters of TCRs were largely donor specific.

CDR1 is SNHLY, CDR2 FYNNEI, per germline. The CDR3 length is 14 residues. V dropped 6 bases and J dropped 1 base, with 13 bases sitting between them. General observations from the study: Contracting CD4+ clones lay largely in CM and EM, with CD8+ ones residing in EMRA. Second-wave clones that peaked on day 37 lacked confirmed SARS-CoV-2 specificity.

Constant-segment-primed 5'RACE gave TCR alpha and TCR beta cDNA libraries with sample barcodes and UMIs. TCRdb redid the calling of the 5' RACE reads with MiXCR, one entry per CDR3 protein. The table includes roughly 180,000 distinct CDR3 sequences, around 10% detected once. On this clonotype: The antigen remains unidentified.

The sequence was collected from a man aged 18 to 30 who had mild COVID-19 (a few samples of this study predate the infection). Cell type and time point are not known. The sample consisted of PBMCs or a T cell subset sorted from them (not recorded which). The chain has TRBV2 and TRBJ2-7; D is undetermined. The CDR3 sequence is CASREFDRSYEQYV. CDR3 nucleotides: TGTGCCAGCAGGGAATTCGACCGGTCCTACGAGCAGTACGTC.